One TCR beta chain is described in this entry. The antigen is not known. The CDR3 is made up of 14 amino acids. The ends were cut back, 5 bases at V and 4 bases at J, with 12 bases in the middle. The germline CDR1 and CDR2 sequences are MDHEN and SYDVKM. This sample's treatment: some 19 received Ad26.COV2.S at low or high dose, single or two shots; roughly five received placebo; per-sample allocation not given. Sampling was done on day 63 after the first vaccine or placebo injection. Ad26.COV2.S expressed prefusion-stabilized spike from the original Wuhan strain. Libraries were prepared by immunoSEQ multiplex PCR; TCRdb keeps only in-frame clonotypes and omits some of them. This sample has more than 300,000 clones, with around nine tenths found just once. The sample belongs to a study of Ad26.COV2.S vaccination and SARS-CoV-2 variants. About the study: In the study, Ad26.COV2.S was injected intramuscularly once, or twice 56 days apart. Study-level findings and limits: It is possible that the TCR breadth and depth analyses underestimated the total T cell responses. Substantial post-vaccination breadth of spike-specific CD8+ and CD4+ T cell responses was reported.

The rearrangement links TRBV28 to TRBJ1-3; D may be TRBD1 (5 bases). This specimen was peripheral blood, taken in a trial of Ad26.COV2.S vaccine versus placebo. The TCR originated in a person aged 18-65 years who received the Ad26.COV2.S COVID-19 vaccine or a placebo. The CDR3: CASSTGSLGNTIYF. DNA for the CDR3: TGTGCCAGCAGTACAGGATCCTTGGGAAACACCATATATTTT.